The 15 T cell receptor beta chains below all came from one sample that was sequenced in a study of T cells in Graves' hyperthyroidism and ophthalmopathy. Authors of the study amplified TCR beta CDR3 regions from RNA transcripts. HTBI primers were the set used in a first-round RT-PCR of the TCR CDR3. TCRdb re-derived calls from the multiplex PCR reads in MiXCR, one entry per CDR3 protein. Of approximately 420,000 distinct CDR3 sequences listed, roughly 13% were seen once; the top ten hold approximately 5.8%. Sequencing used blood. The receptor set was obtained from a woman aged 18-29 years with Graves' hyperthyroidism.

The sample holds a few counts of this clonotype. The junction departs from germline at one end; a sequencing error may be responsible. The chain has TRBV6-5 and TRBJ2-2; 8 bases align to TRBD2. Germline CDR1 MNHEY, CDR2 SVGAGI. This CDR3 has 16 amino acids. The CDR3 DNA follows: TGTGCCAGCGGTTACTCGAGGACTAGCAACACCGGGGAGCTGTTTTTT. This codes for CASGYSRTSNTGELFF.

This sequence joins TRBV9 and TRBJ2-5; unclear D gene. V dropped 0 bases and J dropped 4 bases, with 7 bases sitting between them. This CDR3 is 13 amino acids long. Per the germline V gene, CDR1 is SGDLS and CDR2 is YYNGEE. The CDR3 loop reads CASSVGGLETQYF. The CDR3 nucleotides read TGTGCCAGCAGCGTAGGAGGCCTAGAGACCCAGTACTTC.

This clonotype was seen repeatedly, ten times or more. The chain combines TRBV7-2 with TRBJ2-1, with D perhaps given as TRBD1 or TRBD2 (5 bases each). The CDR3 length is 13 residues. Germline CDR1 is SGHTA and CDR2 is FQGNSA. Trimming shortened V by 3 bases and J by 10 bases, and 13 bases separated the two germline ends. As DNA, the CDR3 is TGTGCCAGCAGCTTCCCCCGGGGCGGGGAGCAGTTCTTC. As protein: CASSFPRGGEQFF.

This clonotype has ten or more counts. V and J are TRBV11-2 and TRBJ1-4, with 7 positions matching TRBD1. Per germline, CDR1 SGHAT and CDR2 FQNNGV. With 6 bases clipped from V and 5 bases from J, the junction kept 9 bases outside the gene matches. The CDR3 is made up of 15 amino acids. The CDR3 DNA sequence: TGTGCCAGCAGTACACGACCGGGACAGAATGAAAAACTGTTTTTT. Its translation is CASSTRPGQNEKLFF.

The CDR3 nucleotides read TGTGCCAGCCAATACCGACTAGAAACCGGGGAGCTGTTTTTT. Its translation is CASQYRLETGELFF. The rearrangement links TRBV6-2 or TRBV6-3 to TRBJ2-2, with D possibly matching TRBD2 (6 bases). Germline V gene data show CDR1 as MNHEY and CDR2 as SVGEGT. This CDR3 is built from 14 residues. The ends were cut back, 8 bases at V and 5 bases at J, with 15 bases in the middle.

Concerning this clonotype: A much larger clone lies a single base off, so this may be a read error. The genes are TRBV6-1 and TRBJ2-1; maybe TRBD1 (5 bases). Germline values: CDR1 MNHNS, CDR2 SASEGT. This CDR3 is built from 14 residues. V gave up 7 bases and J gave up 6 bases, with 16 bases separating them. The CDR3 is CASIIDRTSNEQFF. In nucleotides, the CDR3 is TGTGCCAGCATCATTGACAGAACCTCCAATGAGCAGTTCTTC.

The chain couples TRBV14 to TRBJ1-5; unclear D gene. Germline loops: CDR1 SGHDN, CDR2 FVKESK. The CDR3 sequence is 14 residues long. With 1 base removed from V and 5 bases from J, the gap between germline ends came to 9 bases. DNA for the CDR3: TGTGCCAGCAGCCAAGGCCGGCTGTATCAGCCCCAGCATTTT. This translates into CASSQGRLYQPQHF.

The rearrangement joins TRBV6-1 to TRBJ1-4; D not certain. V was trimmed by 0 bases and J by 7 bases, leaving 12 bases between them. CDR3 length equals 15 residues. Germline V gives CDR1 MNHNS, CDR2 SASEGT. The CDR3 DNA is TGTGCCAGCAGTGAAGCCCTGCCGACGAGTGAAAAACTGTTTTTT. This sequence encodes CASSEALPTSEKLFF.

The chain is built from TRBV7-9 and TRBJ2-1; 7 bases are a match to TRBD2. V was pared by 5 bases and J by 6 bases, with 10 bases of the junction left unmatched. Per the germline V gene, CDR1 is SEHNR and CDR2 is FQNEAQ (reference sequence). This CDR3 comprises 15 residues. CDR3 protein: CASSLYRLAINEQFF. The CDR3 DNA sequence: TGTGCCAGCAGCCTATACCGACTAGCAATCAATGAGCAGTTCTTC. Variable domain in full (rest from reference TRBV7-9 and TRBJ2-1): DTGVSQNPRHKITKRGQNVTFRCDPISEHNRLYWYRQTLGQGPEFLTYFQNEAQLEKSRLLSDRFSAERPKGSFSTLEIQRTEQGDSAMYLCASSLYRLAINEQFFGPGTRLTVL.

This chain uses TRBV7-9 with TRBJ1-1; possibly TRBD1 for D (6 bases). This CDR3 contains 13 residues. Germline loops: CDR1 SEHNR, CDR2 FQNEAQ (reference sequence). Trimming stripped 5 bases from V and 3 bases from J, with 10 bases between. The CDR3 here is CASSTRGYTEAFF. The CDR3 DNA follows: TGTGCCAGCAGCACCAGGGGATACACTGAAGCTTTCTTT.

The genes are TRBV6-1 and TRBJ1-1; maybe TRBD1 (5 bases). Germline CDR1 reads MNHNS; CDR2 reads SASEGT. The length of the CDR3 is 14 residues. The V end lost 2 bases, the J end lost 1 base, and 8 bases lay between the germline ends. The CDR3 loop reads CASSEQGWNTEAFF. CDR3 in DNA: TGTGCCAGCAGTGAACAGGGCTGGAACACTGAAGCTTTCTTT.

The V and J genes are TRBV12-3 or TRBV12-4 and TRBJ2-3, with 13 bases aligning to TRBD2. The CDR3 totals 15 residues. Germline trimming cut 7 bases from V and 3 bases from J; bases unmatched to any gene: 4. The DNA for the CDR3 is TGTGCCAGCAACGGGACTAGCGGGACGACAGATACGCAGTATTTT. Amino acid sequence: CASNGTSGTTDTQYF.

This clonotype was detected many times. The V gene is TRBV28, the J gene TRBJ1-5, with D unresolved. Germline assignment: CDR1 MDHEN and CDR2 SYDVKM. The CDR3 covers 13 residues. Trimming took 6 bases from V and 4 from J, leaving 10 bases between them. The CDR3 DNA follows: TGTGCCAGCAGCATCCCCGGGAATCAGCCCCAGCATTTT. Encoded protein: CASSIPGNQPQHF.

This clonotype was observed at least ten times. The chain carries TRBV20-1 and TRBJ2-2; perhaps D is TRBD1 or TRBD2 (5 bases each). The CDR3 length is 12 residues. Germline V gives CDR1 DFQATT, CDR2 SNEGSKA (reference sequence). Trimming removed 3 bases from V and 4 bases from J, with 6 bases in between. Written as DNA, the CDR3 is TGCAGTGCTAGTGGGGGCACCGGGGAGCTGTTTTTT. Translated: CSASGGTGELFF.

This clonotype appeared a few times. The chain carries TRBV7-9 and TRBJ1-2, with D maybe TRBD1 (5 bases). The germline V gene has CDR1 SEHNR and CDR2 FQNEAQ (reference sequence). V lost 0 bases, J lost 3 bases, and 11 bases lay in between. CDR3 length: 15 amino acids. The CDR3, as DNA: TGTGCCAGCAGCTTAGCAGGTACAGGTGACTATGGCTACACCTTC. This codes for CASSLAGTGDYGYTF.